A selection of T cell receptor delta chains follows, all from one sample in a study of gamma-delta chains in newborns, infants, children. TCRdb reapplied CATT to the reads. The sample lists thousands of delta-chain clones, more than 7.5% occurring once. The sequenced material came from blood. These receptors were obtained from a child who was a newborn, infant or young child, either healthy, febrile or measles-vaccinated (not recorded which). The CDR3 runs from the conserved cysteine through the conserved F or W. Each record gives: CDR3 DNA, CDR3 protein, clone size, V gene, J gene, D gene. A D gene is named only where the DNA matches it firmly. The size of a clone is reported for some rows only, either as once, few or many, or as a class for expanded clones.

CDR3nt: TGCGCTCTTGGGGAACGCCCCCTTGGGGGATTGTACACCGATAAACTCATCTTT
CDR3aa: CALGERPLGGLYTDKLIF
abundance: few
v_gene: TRDV1
j_gene: TRDJ1
d_gene: TRDD3

CDR3nt: TGTGCCTGTGACACCGTTGGGCCCCACACCGATAAACTCATCTTT
CDR3aa: CACDTVGPHTDKLIF
abundance: large
v_gene: TRDV2
j_gene: TRDJ1
d_gene: NA

CDR3nt: TGTGCCTGTGATGTACTGGGGGATACGCAGTCCTGGGACACCCGACAGATGTTTTTC
CDR3aa: CACDVLGDTQSWDTRQMFF
abundance: medium-sized
v_gene: TRDV2
j_gene: TRDJ3
d_gene: TRDD3

CDR3nt: TGTGCCTTGTGTACCCACTGGGACACCCGACAGATGTTTTTC
CDR3aa: CALCTHWDTRQMFF
abundance: NA
v_gene: TRDV3
j_gene: TRDJ3
d_gene: NA

CDR3nt: TGTGCCTGTGACACCGGGTGGGGGACCTCGAGCTCCTGGGACACCCGACAGATGTTTTTC
CDR3aa: CACDTGWGTSSSWDTRQMFF
abundance: NA
v_gene: TRDV2
j_gene: TRDJ3
d_gene: TRDD3

CDR3nt: TGTGCTCTTGGGGAACGGTGGGGGATACCGTACACCGATAAACTCATCTTT
CDR3aa: CALGERWGIPYTDKLIF
abundance: medium-sized
v_gene: TRDV1
j_gene: TRDJ1
d_gene: TRDD3

CDR3nt: TGTGCCTGTGACGCGCTGGGGGATCAGACAGCACAACTCTTCTTT
CDR3aa: CACDALGDQTAQLFF
abundance: large
v_gene: TRDV2
j_gene: TRDJ2
d_gene: TRDD3

CDR3nt: TGTGCTCTTGGGGCACCCAGGCCTCCCCGATTTCTCCCCGATAAACTCATCTTT
CDR3aa: CALGAPRPPRFLPDKLIF
abundance: few
v_gene: TRDV1
j_gene: TRDJ1
d_gene: NA

CDR3nt: TGTGCCACCGTCAGGGGGATACTCTCCTGGGACACCCGACAGATGTTTTTC
CDR3aa: CATVRGILSWDTRQMFF
abundance: NA
v_gene: TRDV2
j_gene: TRDJ3
d_gene: TRDD3

CDR3nt: TGTGCTCTTGGGGAGCTCCCACTTGTTACTGGGGGATACGGGCGCACTTGGTACACCGATAAACTCATCTTT
CDR3aa: CALGELPLVTGGYGRTWYTDKLIF
abundance: NA
v_gene: TRDV1
j_gene: TRDJ1
d_gene: TRDD3

CDR3nt: TGTGCCGGACTGGGGGACCACGATAAACTCATCTTT
CDR3aa: CAGLGDHDKLIF
abundance: few
v_gene: TRDV2
j_gene: TRDJ1
d_gene: TRDD3

CDR3nt: TGTGCCACCGTCGGGGGATACTCCAGCTCCTGGGACACCCGACAGATGTTTTTC
CDR3aa: CATVGGYSSSWDTRQMFF
abundance: NA
v_gene: TRDV2
j_gene: TRDJ3
d_gene: TRDD3

CDR3nt: TGTGCCTCCGCCGGATCCCCCTGGGACACCCGACAGATGTTTTTC
CDR3aa: CASAGSPWDTRQMFF
abundance: once
v_gene: TRDV2
j_gene: TRDJ3
d_gene: NA

CDR3nt: TGTGCTCTTGGGGAACTAGCTACCCTACCCGACTGGGGGATAACCCTCGATAAACTCATCTTT
CDR3aa: CALGELATLPDWGITLDKLIF
abundance: few
v_gene: TRDV1
j_gene: TRDJ1
d_gene: TRDD3

CDR3nt: TGTGCCTGTGACCCACTGGTCCTATCACCTGGGGACACCCGACAGATGTTTTTC
CDR3aa: CACDPLVLSPGDTRQMFF
abundance: NA
v_gene: TRDV2
j_gene: TRDJ3
d_gene: NA

CDR3nt: TGTGCCTGTGACACCGTTGGGGGATCAACCTGGGACACCCGACAGATGTTTTTC
CDR3aa: CACDTVGGSTWDTRQMFF
abundance: large
v_gene: TRDV2
j_gene: TRDJ3
d_gene: TRDD3

CDR3nt: TGTGCCTGTGATTTACTGGGGGAGGATACCGATAAACTCATCTTT
CDR3aa: CACDLLGEDTDKLIF
abundance: large
v_gene: TRDV2
j_gene: TRDJ1
d_gene: TRDD3

CDR3nt: TGTGCCTGTGCCTTACTGGGGGAGCGCTCCTGGGACACCCGACAGATGTTTTTC
CDR3aa: CACALLGERSWDTRQMFF
abundance: NA
v_gene: TRDV2
j_gene: TRDJ3
d_gene: TRDD3

CDR3nt: TGTGCTCTTGGGGGTATTCGACCTTCCTACGGTGGTATGCACTGGGAGATACGGGGGAAACTCATCTTT
CDR3aa: CALGGIRPSYGGMHWEIRGKLIF
abundance: once
v_gene: TRDV1
j_gene: TRDJ1
d_gene: TRDD2

CDR3nt: TGTGCTCTTGGGGAACGGGGTTTCCTCCTTTTTACTGGGGTGCCTGCGTACACCGATAAACTCATCTTT
CDR3aa: CALGERGFLLFTGVPAYTDKLIF
abundance: once
v_gene: TRDV1
j_gene: TRDJ1
d_gene: TRDD3

CDR3nt: TGTGCCAGTGTGGAGAGGGGCCACTCCTGGGACACCCGACAGATGTTTTTC
CDR3aa: CASVERGHSWDTRQMFF
abundance: NA
v_gene: TRDV2
j_gene: TRDJ3
d_gene: NA

CDR3nt: TGTGCTCTTGGGGAACTCGAGCTCTACGCGAAGCTGGGGGATACCGATAAACTCATCTTT
CDR3aa: CALGELELYAKLGDTDKLIF
abundance: medium-sized
v_gene: TRDV1
j_gene: TRDJ1
d_gene: TRDD3

CDR3nt: TGTGCCACCGTGGGATACTGGGACACCCGACAGATGTTTTTC
CDR3aa: CATVGYWDTRQMFF
abundance: NA
v_gene: TRDV2
j_gene: TRDJ3
d_gene: NA

CDR3nt: TGTGCCTGTGACCCCTTACTGGGGGATACCCGACAGATGTTTTTC
CDR3aa: CACDPLLGDTRQMFF
abundance: large
v_gene: TRDV2
j_gene: TRDJ3
d_gene: TRDD3

CDR3nt: TGTGCCTGTGACACCGTAGGGGGATACTCCAGCTCCTGGGACACCCGACAGATGTTTTTC
CDR3aa: CACDTVGGYSSSWDTRQMFF
abundance: large
v_gene: TRDV2
j_gene: TRDJ3
d_gene: TRDD3

CDR3nt: TGTGCTCTTGGGGAACTAACCTTTACTGGCCAGATCTACACCGATAAACTCATCTTT
CDR3aa: CALGELTFTGQIYTDKLIF
abundance: few
v_gene: TRDV1
j_gene: TRDJ1
d_gene: NA

CDR3nt: TGTGCCACTGTCCTGGGGGACTCCTCCTGGGACACCCGACAGATGTTTTTC
CDR3aa: CATVLGDSSWDTRQMFF
abundance: NA
v_gene: TRDV2
j_gene: TRDJ3
d_gene: TRDD3

CDR3nt: TGTGCTACACTGGGGGATACTCTGACAGCACAACTCTTCTTT
CDR3aa: CATLGDTLTAQLFF
abundance: NA
v_gene: TRDV2
j_gene: TRDJ2
d_gene: TRDD3

CDR3nt: TGTGCCTGTGACAGACTGGGGGATACTACCGATAAACTCATCTTT
CDR3aa: CACDRLGDTTDKLIF
abundance: NA
v_gene: TRDV2
j_gene: TRDJ1
d_gene: TRDD3

CDR3nt: TGTGCCACCGTCCAAGAGGGCTACAGCTCCTGGGACACCCGACAGATGTTTTTC
CDR3aa: CATVQEGYSSWDTRQMFF
abundance: NA
v_gene: TRDV2
j_gene: TRDJ3
d_gene: NA

CDR3nt: TGTGCTCTTGGGGGACTTCCTTTTTTAGGCGGGGATAGTACCGATAAACTCATCTTT
CDR3aa: CALGGLPFLGGDSTDKLIF
abundance: medium-sized
v_gene: TRDV1
j_gene: TRDJ1
d_gene: NA

CDR3nt: TGTGCCGCCCATTTCCGGTTCCTGTTAGACCCCACCGATAAACTCATCTTT
CDR3aa: CAAHFRFLLDPTDKLIF
abundance: once
v_gene: TRDV3
j_gene: TRDJ1
d_gene: NA

CDR3nt: TGTGCCTCGCTGGGGGATCAGACAGCACAACTCTTCTTT
CDR3aa: CASLGDQTAQLFF
abundance: NA
v_gene: TRDV2
j_gene: TRDJ2
d_gene: TRDD3

CDR3nt: TGTGCCACCGTCCTGGGGGACTCCTGGGACACCCGACAGATGTTTTTC
CDR3aa: CATVLGDSWDTRQMFF
abundance: few
v_gene: TRDV2
j_gene: TRDJ3
d_gene: TRDD3

CDR3nt: TGTGCTCTTGGGGAACTGTGCCTACTGGGGGATACCCCCACCGATAAACTCATCTTT
CDR3aa: CALGELCLLGDTPTDKLIF
abundance: few
v_gene: TRDV1
j_gene: TRDJ1
d_gene: TRDD3

CDR3nt: TGTGCTCTTGGGAGCGGGAGACTGGGGGATACAGTTACCGATAAACTCATCTTT
CDR3aa: CALGSGRLGDTVTDKLIF
abundance: medium-sized
v_gene: TRDV1
j_gene: TRDJ1
d_gene: TRDD3

CDR3nt: TGTGCCACCCTGGGTTCCACCGATAAACTCATCTTT
CDR3aa: CATLGSTDKLIF
abundance: few
v_gene: TRDV2
j_gene: TRDJ1
d_gene: NA